This entry lists 4 T cell receptor beta chains sequenced from one sample in a study of early T cells in non-severe SARS-CoV-2 infection. Each CDR3 protein gets one entry after TCRdb re-called the 5' RACE reads with MiXCR. Of 25,000 to 35,000 distinct CDR3 sequences listed, around 6.6% are singletons. Specimen: whole blood. The source of these receptors is an adult who was a healthcare worker with PCR-confirmed SARS-CoV-2 infection or an uninfected control (not recorded which).

Ten or more counts support this clonotype. The gene calls are TRBV12-3 or TRBV12-4 and TRBJ1-2; TRBD1 matches at 11 bases. The CDR3 has 15 amino acids. Trimming cost V 0 bases and J 8 bases; bases outside gene matches: 5. This CDR3 is CASSLAGTGGKGYTF. The CDR3 nucleotides read TGTGCCAGCAGTTTAGCTGGGACAGGGGGAAAGGGCTACACCTTC.

This clonotype was counted only a few times. The chain employs TRBV7-9 and TRBJ1-1, with D possibly TRBD1 on 5 matching bases. Deletions cut 5 bases from V and 5 bases from J, with 15 bases between. CDR1 is SEHNR, CDR2 FQNEAQ, per germline (reference sequence). The CDR3 has 14 amino acids. DNA for the CDR3: TGTGCCAGCAGCCTCCTGGGGGTGCCGACTGAAGCTTTCTTT. Its protein product is CASSLLGVPTEAFF.

This clonotype has a count of ten or more. The chain joins TRBV2 to TRBJ2-5; 7 bases are a match to TRBD2. V shed 8 bases and J 1 base; nucleotides not matched to a gene: 7. The CDR3 consists of 14 residues. Germline V CDR1 and CDR2: SNHLY, FYNNEI. The CDR3 DNA sequence: TGTGCCAGCCTCTTCGGGGAGGGCCAAGAGACCCAGTACTTC. It codes for CASLFGEGQETQYF.

This clonotype was detected only a few times. The chain is built from TRBV20-1 and TRBJ2-7, with 9 positions matching TRBD2. The CDR3 loop spans 15 amino acids. J lost 3 bases, V lost 0 bases, and 6 bases had no gene match. CDR1 DFQATT and CDR2 SNEGSKA come from the germline V gene (reference sequence). The CDR3 DNA follows: TGCAGTGCTAGAGATCGGTTTAGCGGGAGCTACGAGCAGTACTTC. This sequence encodes CSARDRFSGSYEQYF.